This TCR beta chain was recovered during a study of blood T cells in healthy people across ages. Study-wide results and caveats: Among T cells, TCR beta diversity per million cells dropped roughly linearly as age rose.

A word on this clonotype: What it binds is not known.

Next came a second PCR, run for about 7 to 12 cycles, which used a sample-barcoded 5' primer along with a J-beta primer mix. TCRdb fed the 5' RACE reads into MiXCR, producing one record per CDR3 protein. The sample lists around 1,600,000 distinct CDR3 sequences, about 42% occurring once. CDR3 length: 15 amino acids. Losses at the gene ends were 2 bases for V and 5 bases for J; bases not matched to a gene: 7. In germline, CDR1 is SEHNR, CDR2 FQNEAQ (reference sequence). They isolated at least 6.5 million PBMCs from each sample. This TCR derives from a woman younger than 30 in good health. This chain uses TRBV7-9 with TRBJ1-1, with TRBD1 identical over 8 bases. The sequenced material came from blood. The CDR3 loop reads CASSLRGTGGTEAFF. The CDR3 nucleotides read TGTGCCAGCAGCTTAAGGGGGACAGGAGGAACTGAAGCTTTCTTT.